This T cell receptor (beta chain) comes out of a study of blood T cell repertoires in COVID-19. Overall study: The United States, Italy and Spain provided the acute and convalescent COVID-19 samples. T cells, B-cell-depleted T cells, or PBMCs supplied cDNA or gDNA.

Sequencing used immunoSEQ multiplex PCR; TCRdb keeps in-frame clones, though not all of them. The repertoire holds under 250,000 clones, with about 84% as singletons. Germline V gives CDR1 WNHNN, CDR2 SYGVQD (reference sequence). The CDR3 spans 15 residues. V lost 7 bases and J lost 2, with 14 bases in between. Participant age was roughly 18 to 90 years, and participants resided in roughly 25 US areas. Cohort allocation depended upon clinical history that participants reported. This sequence was found in a man aged 55-75 years who had recovered from COVID-19. The chain links TRBV10-1 to TRBJ2-2; D may be TRBD1 (6 bases). Sequenced sample: PBMCs or T cells enriched from blood (not recorded which). The CDR3 loop is CASMDGRGNTGELFF. The DNA for the CDR3 is TGCGCCAGCATGGACGGCAGGGGTAACACCGGGGAGCTGTTTTTT.